The TCR beta chain under discussion was sequenced for a study of blood T cell repertoires in COVID-19. Study as a whole: Samples taken during acute and convalescent COVID-19 were collected in the United States, Italy and Spain. In each case, the material was cDNA or gDNA derived from T cells, B-cell-depleted T cells, or PBMCs.

In the original processing: Counts of nucleated cells, estimated from reference gene primer amplification, were obtained. Using immunoSEQ multiplex PCR, the repertoire was profiled, and TCRdb retains in-frame clones only, with some absent. D and trimming come from the DNA, and the V and J calls and clone size come from that table. This sample has hundreds of thousands of clones; 82% occur once, and the top ten carry 4.9%. The CDR3 contains 13 residues. Germline lookup yields CDR1 SGHNT and CDR2 YYREEE (reference sequence). V gave up 4 bases and J gave up 4 bases; unmatched junction bases: 5. Specimen: peripheral blood. V is TRBV5-4 and J is TRBJ2-7; 7 positions match TRBD1. The receptor comes from an elderly woman with active or convalescent COVID-19. The CDR3, as DNA: TGTGCCAGCAGCACCGACAGGGAGTACGAGCAGTACTTC. Translation: CASSTDREYEQYF.